This entry features one TCR beta chain sequence. This entry is derived from a study of technical replicates of blood from a few donors. Germline values: CDR1 SNHLY, CDR2 FYNNEI. V was pared by 10 bases and J by 2 bases, with 18 bases between. CDR3 size: 14 residues. Sequencing used immunoSEQ multiplex PCR; TCRdb keeps in-frame clones, though not all of them. This table has about 70,000 clones, about 94% appearing once. The material sequenced was T cells isolated from PBMCs. The chain joins TRBV2 to TRBJ2-7; the D gene is possibly TRBD2 (5 bases). The receptor was derived from a human donor in good health. DNA of the CDR3: TGTGCCATCAACTCGGGGTCCCAGGCCTACGAGCAGTACTTC. Protein product: CAINSGSQAYEQYF.